The next 2 T cell receptor beta chains were all read from a single sample in a study of T cell clones after liver transplantation. The protocol was immunoSEQ multiplex PCR, while the TCRdb copy is restricted to in-frame clones and leaves out a portion. The table shows tens of thousands of clones, with 80% occurring only once. The specimen comprised CD4+ T cells from blood, sampled 12 months after liver transplant. The source is a human patient who received a liver transplant. The T cells may partly be graft donor cells.

The chain combines TRBV30 with TRBJ2-7, with 7 bases that match TRBD2. The junction had 1 base not matched to a gene; V was cut back by 2 bases and J by 6 bases. The CDR3 totals 11 residues. From germline, CDR1 is GTSNPN and CDR2 SVGIG (reference sequence). CDR3 region: CAWSWGGEQYF. CDR3 DNA sequence: TGTGCCTGGAGTTGGGGGGGCGAGCAGTACTTC. Full variable domain (remainder filled in from reference TRBV30 and TRBJ2-7): SQTIHQWPATLVQPVGSPLSLECTVEGTSNPNLYWYRQAAGRGLQLLFYSVGIGQISSEVPQNLSASRPQDRQFILSSKKLLLSDSGFYLCAWSWGGEQYFGPGTRLTVT.

The chain carries TRBV5-8 and TRBJ1-3, with 10 bases aligning to TRBD1. This CDR3 region has 18 residues. V dropped 3 bases and J dropped 3; count of bases not matched to a gene: 12. The V gene's germline CDR1 is SGHTS and CDR2 YDEGEE. The CDR3 DNA sequence: TGTGCCAGCAGCTCGAACCCGACAGGGGGCATATTTGGAAACACCATATATTTT. Encoded protein: CASSSNPTGGIFGNTIYF. Looking up the rest from reference TRBV5-8 and TRBJ1-3 gives the full variable domain: EAGVTQSPTHLIKTRGQQATLRCSPISGHTSVYWYQQALGLGLQFLLWYDEGEERNRGNFPPRFSGRQFPNYSSELNVNALELEDSALYLCASSSNPTGGIFGNTIYFGEGSWLTVV.